One T cell receptor beta chain is described in this entry. Antigen specificity is unknown. This CDR3 has 14 amino acids. Per germline, CDR1 SEHNR and CDR2 FQNEAQ (reference sequence). Deletions cut 1 base from V and 10 bases from J, with 14 bases between. This entry comes from a study of OX40 agonist ivuxolimab in advanced cancers. Overall study findings and caveats: Both CD4+ and CD8+ T cell populations in blood had undergone clonal expansion by week 6 at 0.1 to 3.0 mg/kg.

TCRdb keeps only in-frame clones here, not all; method: immunoSEQ multiplex PCR. The data contain approximately 22,000 clones, over 80% of them singletons. The sample consisted of CD4+ or CD8+ T cells sorted from blood, taken in a trial of the OX40 agonist ivuxolimab. The sequence was collected from an adult with an advanced solid tumor such as melanoma, head and neck, liver or kidney cancer. J is TRBJ2-1 and V is TRBV7-9, with D perhaps TRBD2 (6 bases). CDR3 residues: CASSLGASGQEQFF. The CDR3 nucleotides read TGTGCCAGCAGCTTAGGTGCCAGCGGGCAGGAGCAGTTCTTC.